This entry is about one TCR beta chain. Its target is not known. As to time point: patch test 2, 6 weeks after DPC sensitization. Treatment defined: therapeutic diphenylcyclopropenone sensitization with weekly scalp DPC. This sample stems from a study of human T cells and chemical hapten exposure. TCRdb recomputed calls from the RACE reads with MiXCR, one row per CDR3 protein. Among roughly 380,000 distinct CDR3 sequences, roughly 6% were seen once, and the ten largest hold more than 5.5%. Study-wide results and limits: Large CDR3 similarity clusters arose significantly more often from expanded TCRs than from controls.

In germline, CDR1 is SNHLY, CDR2 FYNNEI. The CDR3 extends over 14 amino acids. The trim removed 8 bases at V and 4 bases at J, leaving 9 bases unmatched. The sequence came from a woman between 18 and 29 years old with alopecia areata. Some clones in this sample may be carry-over from other donors' samples. This sequence joins TRBV2 and TRBJ1-2, with 8 bases that match TRBD1. Source: whole blood, taken in connection with sensitization to the hapten diphenylcyclopropenone (DPC). The CDR3: CASQPTGALYGYTF. The CDR3 DNA sequence: TGTGCCAGCCAACCGACAGGGGCCCTCTATGGCTACACCTTC.